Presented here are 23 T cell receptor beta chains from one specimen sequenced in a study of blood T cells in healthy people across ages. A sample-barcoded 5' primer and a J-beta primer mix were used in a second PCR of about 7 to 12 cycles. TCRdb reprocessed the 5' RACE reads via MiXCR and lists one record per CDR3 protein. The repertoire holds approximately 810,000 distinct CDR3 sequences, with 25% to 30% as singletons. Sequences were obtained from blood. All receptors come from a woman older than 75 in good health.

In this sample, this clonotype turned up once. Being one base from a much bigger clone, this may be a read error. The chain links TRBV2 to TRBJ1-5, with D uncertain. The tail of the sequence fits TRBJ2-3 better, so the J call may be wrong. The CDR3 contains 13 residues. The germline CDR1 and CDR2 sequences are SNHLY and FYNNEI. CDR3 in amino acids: CASSDSDGQPQYF. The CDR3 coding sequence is TGTGCCAGCAGTGACAGTGACGGCCAGCCCCAGTATTTT.

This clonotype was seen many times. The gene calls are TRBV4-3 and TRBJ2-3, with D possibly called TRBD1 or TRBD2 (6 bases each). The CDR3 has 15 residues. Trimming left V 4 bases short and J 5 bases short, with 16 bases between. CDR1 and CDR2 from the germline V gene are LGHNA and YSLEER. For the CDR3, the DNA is TGCGCCAGCAGCCGGACTATCGGGGACAAAGATACGCAGTATTTT. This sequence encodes CASSRTIGDKDTQYF.

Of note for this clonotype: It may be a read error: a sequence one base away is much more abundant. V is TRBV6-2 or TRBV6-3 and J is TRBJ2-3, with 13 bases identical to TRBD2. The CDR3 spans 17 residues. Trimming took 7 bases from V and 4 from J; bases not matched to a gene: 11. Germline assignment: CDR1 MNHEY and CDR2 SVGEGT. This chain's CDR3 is CASTKGLAGIRSDTQYF. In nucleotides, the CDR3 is TGTGCCAGCACCAAGGGACTAGCGGGGATAAGATCAGATACGCAGTATTTT.

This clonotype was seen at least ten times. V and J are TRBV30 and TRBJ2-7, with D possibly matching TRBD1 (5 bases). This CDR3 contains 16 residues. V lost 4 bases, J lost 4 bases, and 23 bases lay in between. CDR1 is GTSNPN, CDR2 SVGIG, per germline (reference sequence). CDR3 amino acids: CAWNRLSGITGYEQYF. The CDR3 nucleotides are TGTGCCTGGAACCGCTTGTCTGGCATTACAGGATACGAGCAGTACTTC.

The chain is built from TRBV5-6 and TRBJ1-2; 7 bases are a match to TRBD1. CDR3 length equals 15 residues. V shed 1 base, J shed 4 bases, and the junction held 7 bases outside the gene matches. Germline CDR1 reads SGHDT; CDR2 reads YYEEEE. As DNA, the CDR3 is TGTGCCAGCAGCTTGTACGACAGGGCAAGCTATGGCTACACCTTC. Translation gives CASSLYDRASYGYTF.

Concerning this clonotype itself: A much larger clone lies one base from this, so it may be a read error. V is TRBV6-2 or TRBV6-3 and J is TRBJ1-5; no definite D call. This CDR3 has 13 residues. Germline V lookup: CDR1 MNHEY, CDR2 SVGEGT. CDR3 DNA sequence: TGTGCCGGCAGTAGACGGTTCAATCAGCCCCAGCATTTT. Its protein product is CAGSRRFNQPQHF.

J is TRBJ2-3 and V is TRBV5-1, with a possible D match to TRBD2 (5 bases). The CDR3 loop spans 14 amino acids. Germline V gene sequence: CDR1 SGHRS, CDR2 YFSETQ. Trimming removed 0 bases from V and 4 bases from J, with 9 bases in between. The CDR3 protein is CASSLERSADTQYF. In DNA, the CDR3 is TGCGCCAGCAGCTTGGAGCGTAGCGCAGATACGCAGTATTTT. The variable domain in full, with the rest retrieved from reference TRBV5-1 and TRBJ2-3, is KAGVTQTPRYLIKTRGQQVTLSCSPISGHRSVSWYQQTPGQGLQFLFEYFSETQRNKGNFPGRFSGRQFSNSRSEMNVSTLELGDSALYLCASSLERSADTQYFGPGTRLTVL.

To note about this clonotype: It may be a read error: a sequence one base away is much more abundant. The CDR3 region has the DNA TGTGCCAGCTCACCCCGGGACCGGAACTACAATGAGCAGTACTTC. Protein: CASSPRDRNYNEQYF. V is TRBV18 and J is TRBJ2-7, with D perhaps assigned TRBD1 or TRBD2 (5 bases each). Per germline, CDR1 KGHSH and CDR2 LQKENI. This CDR3 has 15 residues. V lost 3 bases and J 7 bases, leaving 19 bases between the germline ends.

The CDR3: CSASSLPGQGTYEQYF. The CDR3 bases are TGCAGTGCTAGCTCCCTTCCTGGACAGGGAACCTACGAGCAGTACTTC. The V call is TRBV20-1, the J call TRBJ2-4; 8 nucleotides align to TRBD1. The J call may be in error: the DNA end matches TRBJ2-7 better. The CDR3 spans 16 residues. CDR1 is DFQATT and CDR2 is SNEGSKA in the germline V gene (reference sequence).

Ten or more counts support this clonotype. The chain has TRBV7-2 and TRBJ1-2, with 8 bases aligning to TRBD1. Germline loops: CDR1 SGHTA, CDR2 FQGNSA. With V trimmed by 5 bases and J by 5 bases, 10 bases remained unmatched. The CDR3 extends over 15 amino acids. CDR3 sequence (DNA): TGTGCCAGCAGCCGCGGCCAGGGGGCGGGATATGGCTACACCTTC. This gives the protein CASSRGQGAGYGYTF.

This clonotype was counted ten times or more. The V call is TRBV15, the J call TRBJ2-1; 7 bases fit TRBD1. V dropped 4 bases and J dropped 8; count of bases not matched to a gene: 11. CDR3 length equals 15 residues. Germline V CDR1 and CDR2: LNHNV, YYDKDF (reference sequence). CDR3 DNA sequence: TGTGCCACCAGCAAGGAGAGGGGGCTGGGCGATGAGCAGTTCTTC. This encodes CATSKERGLGDEQFF.

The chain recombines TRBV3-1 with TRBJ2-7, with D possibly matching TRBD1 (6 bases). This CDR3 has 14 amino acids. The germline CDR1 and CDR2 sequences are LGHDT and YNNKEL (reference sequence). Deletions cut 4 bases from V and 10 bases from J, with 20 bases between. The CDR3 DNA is TGTGCCAGCAGCCCTATCGGGACACTTAACACTCAGTACTTC. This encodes CASSPIGTLNTQYF.

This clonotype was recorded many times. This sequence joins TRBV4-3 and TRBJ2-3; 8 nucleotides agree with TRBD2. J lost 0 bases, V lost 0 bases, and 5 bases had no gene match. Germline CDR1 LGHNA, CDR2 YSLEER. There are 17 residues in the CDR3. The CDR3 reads CASSQDVAGWSTDTQYF. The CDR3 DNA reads TGCGCCAGCAGCCAAGATGTAGCGGGGTGGAGCACAGATACGCAGTATTTT.

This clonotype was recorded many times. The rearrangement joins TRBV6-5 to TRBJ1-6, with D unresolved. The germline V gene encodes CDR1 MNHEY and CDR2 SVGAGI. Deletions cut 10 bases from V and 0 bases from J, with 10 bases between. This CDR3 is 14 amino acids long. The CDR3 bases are TGTGCCACCACCGAGGGCTCCTATAATTCACCCCTCCACTTT. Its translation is CATTEGSYNSPLHF.

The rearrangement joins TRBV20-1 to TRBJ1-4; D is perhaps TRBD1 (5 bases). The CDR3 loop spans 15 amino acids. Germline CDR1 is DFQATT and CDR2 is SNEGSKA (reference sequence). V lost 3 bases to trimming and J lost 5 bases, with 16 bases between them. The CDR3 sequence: CSASSPTEGNEKLFF. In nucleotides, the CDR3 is TGCAGTGCTAGCTCCCCGACAGAGGGAAATGAAAAACTGTTTTTT.

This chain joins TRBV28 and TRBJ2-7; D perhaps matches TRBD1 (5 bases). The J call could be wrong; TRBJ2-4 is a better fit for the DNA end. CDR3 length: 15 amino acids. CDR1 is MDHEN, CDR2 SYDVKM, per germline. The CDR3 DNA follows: TGTGCCAGCAGTTTAAGGCCAGGGTTTAAAAACATTCAGTACTTC. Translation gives CASSLRPGFKNIQYF.

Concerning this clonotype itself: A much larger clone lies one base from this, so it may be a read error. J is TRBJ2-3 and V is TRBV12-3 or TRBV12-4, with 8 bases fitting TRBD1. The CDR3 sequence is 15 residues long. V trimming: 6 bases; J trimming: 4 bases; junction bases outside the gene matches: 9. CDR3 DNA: TGTGCCAGCAGGCCGGACAGGGTAGGGCCAGATACGCAGTATTTT. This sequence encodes CASRPDRVGPDTQYF.

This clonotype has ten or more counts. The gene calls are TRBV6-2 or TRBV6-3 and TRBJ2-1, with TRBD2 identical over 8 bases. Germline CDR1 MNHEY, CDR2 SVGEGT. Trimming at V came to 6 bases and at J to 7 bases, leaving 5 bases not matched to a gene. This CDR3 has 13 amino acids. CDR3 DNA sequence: TGTGCCAGCAGATCCACGGGAGGGAATGAGCAGTTCTTC. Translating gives CASRSTGGNEQFF.

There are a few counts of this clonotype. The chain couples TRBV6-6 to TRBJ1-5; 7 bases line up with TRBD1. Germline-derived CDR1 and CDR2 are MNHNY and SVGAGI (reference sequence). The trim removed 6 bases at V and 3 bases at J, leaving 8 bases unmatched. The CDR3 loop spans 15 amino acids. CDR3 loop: CASRPAGTDNQPQHF. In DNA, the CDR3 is TGTGCCAGCAGACCAGCCGGGACAGACAATCAGCCCCAGCATTTT.

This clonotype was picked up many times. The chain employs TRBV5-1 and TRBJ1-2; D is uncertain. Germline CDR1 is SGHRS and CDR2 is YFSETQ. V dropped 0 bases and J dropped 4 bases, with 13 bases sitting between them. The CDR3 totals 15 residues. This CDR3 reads CASSLDPTEVYGYTF. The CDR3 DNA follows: TGCGCCAGCAGCTTGGACCCGACGGAGGTCTATGGCTACACCTTC.

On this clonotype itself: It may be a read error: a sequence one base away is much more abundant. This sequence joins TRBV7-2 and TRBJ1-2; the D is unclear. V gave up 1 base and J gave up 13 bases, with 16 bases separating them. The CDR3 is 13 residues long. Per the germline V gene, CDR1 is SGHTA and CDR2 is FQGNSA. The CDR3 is CASSLGTRDRCTF. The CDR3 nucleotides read TGTGCCAGCAGCTTAGGTACACGAGATAGATGCACCTTC. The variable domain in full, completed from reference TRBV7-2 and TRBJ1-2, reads GAGVSQSPSNKVTEKGKDVELRCDPISGHTALYWYRQSLGQGLEFLIYFQGNSAPDKSGLPSDRFSAERTGGSVSTLTIQRTQQEDSAVYLCASSLGTRDRCTFGSGTRLTVV.

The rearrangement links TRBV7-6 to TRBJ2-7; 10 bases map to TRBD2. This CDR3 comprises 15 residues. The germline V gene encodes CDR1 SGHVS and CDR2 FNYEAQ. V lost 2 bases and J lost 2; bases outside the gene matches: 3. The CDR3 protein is CASSLQRGGPYEQYF. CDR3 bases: TGTGCCAGCAGCTTACAGCGGGGGGGCCCCTACGAGCAGTACTTC.

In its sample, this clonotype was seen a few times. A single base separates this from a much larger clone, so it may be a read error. The CDR3 loop reads CATSRDGGPSGANVLTF. CDR3 in DNA: TGTGCCACCAGCAGAGATGGTGGCCCCTCTGGGGCCAACGTCCTGACTTTC. V and J are TRBV15 and TRBJ2-6; no clear D gene. This CDR3 comprises 17 residues. Germline V CDR1 and CDR2: LNHNV, YYDKDF (reference sequence). V was clipped by 0 bases and J by 0 bases, with 9 bases between them. The variable domain in full, completed from reference TRBV15 and TRBJ2-6, reads DAMVIQNPRYQVTQFGKPVTLSCSQTLNHNVMYWYQQKSSQAPKLLFHYYDKDFNNEADTPDNFQSRRPNTSFCFLDIRSPGLGDTAMYLCATSRDGGPSGANVLTFGAGSRLTVL.